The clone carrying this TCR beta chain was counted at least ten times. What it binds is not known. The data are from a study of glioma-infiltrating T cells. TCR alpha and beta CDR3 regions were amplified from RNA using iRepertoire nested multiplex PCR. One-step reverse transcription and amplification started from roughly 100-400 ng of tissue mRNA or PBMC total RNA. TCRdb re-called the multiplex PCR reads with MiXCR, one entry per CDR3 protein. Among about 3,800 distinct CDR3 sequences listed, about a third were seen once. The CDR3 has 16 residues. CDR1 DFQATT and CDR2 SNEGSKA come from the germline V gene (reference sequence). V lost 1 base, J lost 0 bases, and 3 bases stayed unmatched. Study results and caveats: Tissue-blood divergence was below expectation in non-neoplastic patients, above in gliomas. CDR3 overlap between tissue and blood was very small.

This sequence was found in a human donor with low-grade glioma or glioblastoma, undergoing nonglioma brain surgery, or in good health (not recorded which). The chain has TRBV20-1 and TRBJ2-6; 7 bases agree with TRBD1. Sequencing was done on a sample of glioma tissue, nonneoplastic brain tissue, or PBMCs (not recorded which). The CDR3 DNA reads TGCAGTGCTAGAGTTAACAGGGGCTCTGGGGCCAACGTCCTGACTTTC. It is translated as CSARVNRGSGANVLTF.